Following are 5 T cell receptor beta chains from one sample sequenced in a study of cytomegalovirus exposure and HLA in healthy donors. In the PCR, 60 Vbeta and 13 Jbeta primers were used. Profiling relied on immunoSEQ multiplex PCR, and the TCRdb table lists in-frame clones only, not all of them. The sample carries around 150,000 clones, roughly 77% recorded once. Sequencing was performed on PBMCs. All receptors derive from a man aged 25-40 years in good health and CMV-seronegative.

The sample holds one count of this clone. The rearrangement joins TRBV5-6 to TRBJ1-6; TRBD1 agrees at 7 bases. Per the germline V gene, CDR1 is SGHDT and CDR2 is YYEEEE. V shed 4 bases and J 3 bases; nucleotides not matched to a gene: 7. This CDR3 comprises 16 residues. The CDR3 reads CASSLTRDSYNSPLHF. CDR3 nucleotides: TGTGCCAGCAGCCTTACCCGGGACAGCTATAATTCACCCCTCCACTTT.

This clone was seen a few times. The chain combines TRBV2 with TRBJ2-5; TRBD2 agrees at 9 bases. The germline gives CDR1 SNHLY, CDR2 FYNNEI. This CDR3 region has 15 residues. The ends lost 5 bases at V and 5 bases at J; junction bases unmatched: 9. CDR3 amino acids: CASSPLRGGMETQYF. CDR3 in DNA: TGTGCCAGCAGTCCACTGCGGGGGGGCATGGAGACCCAGTACTTC.

The chain joins TRBV19 to TRBJ2-7, with D possibly TRBD2 on 5 matching bases. CDR3 size: 15 residues. Trimming left V 1 base short and J 6 bases short, with 16 bases between. Germline assignment: CDR1 LNHDA and CDR2 SQIVND (reference sequence). The CDR3 DNA sequence: TGTGCCAGTAGTATAGGCGAGGGTTACTTGATCGAGCAGTACTTC. Translated, it gives CASSIGEGYLIEQYF.

This chain links TRBV5-1 with TRBJ1-6; possibly TRBD1 for D (5 bases). V was cut by 1 base and J by 5 bases, with 7 bases left in between. The CDR3 has 14 residues. The germline V gene encodes CDR1 SGHRS and CDR2 YFSETQ. This CDR3 reads CASSLTGHNSPLHF. The CDR3, as DNA: TGCGCCAGCAGCTTGACAGGCCATAATTCACCCCTCCACTTT.

The genes are TRBV5-1 and TRBJ2-3, with 16 bases lining up with TRBD2. V lost 3 bases, J lost 6 bases, and 7 bases stayed unmatched. Looked up from germline, CDR1 is SGHRS and CDR2 is YFSETQ. CDR3 size: 17 residues. The CDR3 region has the DNA TGCGCCAGCAGCTCCGGGACTAGCGGGAGGGCCGAGGATACGCAGTATTTT. It encodes CASSSGTSGRAEDTQYF.